This T cell receptor (beta chain) was obtained from a study of blood T cell repertoires in COVID-19. The CDR3 extends over 17 amino acids. In germline, CDR1 is WNHNN, CDR2 SYGVQD (reference sequence). V lost 2 bases and J 0 bases, leaving 15 bases between the germline ends. Original methodology: Estimates of nucleated cell counts were drawn from the amplification of reference gene primers. Assay: immunoSEQ multiplex PCR; the TCRdb copy retains only in-frame clones and omits some. That table is the source of V, J and clone size, and D and trimming were worked out from the DNA. This sample carries fewer than 200,000 clones, roughly 80% of them seen once, and the ten largest clones take about 7.7%. This clone was detected only a few times. Those who participated ranged in age from about 18 to 89 years and resided in some 24 US areas.

This sequence joins TRBV10-1 and TRBJ2-3; D is unclear. The sequencing input was PBMCs or T cells enriched from blood (not recorded which). The clonotype originates from a man aged 50 to 60 who had recovered from COVID-19. CDR3 amino acids: CASSEMIPAYSTDTQYF. DNA for the CDR3: TGCGCCAGCAGTGAGATGATACCCGCGTATAGCACAGATACGCAGTATTTT.